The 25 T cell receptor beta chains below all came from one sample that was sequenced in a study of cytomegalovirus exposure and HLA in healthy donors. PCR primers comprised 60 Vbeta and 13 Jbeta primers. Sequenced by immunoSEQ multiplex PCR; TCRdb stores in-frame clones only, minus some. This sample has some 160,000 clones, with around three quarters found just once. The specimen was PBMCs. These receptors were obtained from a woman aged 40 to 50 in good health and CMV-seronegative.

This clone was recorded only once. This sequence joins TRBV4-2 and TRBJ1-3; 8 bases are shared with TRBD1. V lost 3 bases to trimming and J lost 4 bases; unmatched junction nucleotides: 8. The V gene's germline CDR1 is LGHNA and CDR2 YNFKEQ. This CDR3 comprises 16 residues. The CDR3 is CASSQETGGSGNTIYF. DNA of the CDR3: TGTGCCAGCAGCCAGGAAACAGGGGGATCGGGAAACACCATATATTTT.

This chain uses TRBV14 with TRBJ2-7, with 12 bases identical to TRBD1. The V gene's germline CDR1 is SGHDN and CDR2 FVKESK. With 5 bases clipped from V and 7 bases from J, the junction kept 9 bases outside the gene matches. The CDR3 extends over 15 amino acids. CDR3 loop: CASSLAGQGASEQYF. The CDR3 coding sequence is TGTGCCAGCAGCTTAGCGGGACAGGGGGCGTCAGAGCAGTACTTC.

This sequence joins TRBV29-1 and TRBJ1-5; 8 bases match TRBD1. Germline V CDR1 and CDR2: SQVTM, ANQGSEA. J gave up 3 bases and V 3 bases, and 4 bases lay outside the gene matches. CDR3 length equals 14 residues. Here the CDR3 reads CSVETGAANQPQHF. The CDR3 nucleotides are TGCAGCGTTGAGACAGGGGCCGCCAATCAGCCCCAGCATTTT.

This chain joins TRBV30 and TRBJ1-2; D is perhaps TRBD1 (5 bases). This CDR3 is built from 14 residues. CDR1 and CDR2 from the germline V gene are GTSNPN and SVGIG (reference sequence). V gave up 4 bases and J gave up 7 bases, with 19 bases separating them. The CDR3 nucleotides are TGTGCCTGGACTGGGGCAGGCACGATGGGTGGCTACACCTTC. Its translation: CAWTGAGTMGGYTF. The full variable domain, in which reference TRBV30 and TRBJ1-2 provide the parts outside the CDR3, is SQTIHQWPATLVQPVGSPLSLECTVEGTSNPNLYWYRQAAGRGLQLLFYSVGIGQISSEVPQNLSASRPQDRQFILSSKKLLLSDSGFYLCAWTGAGTMGGYTFGSGTRLTVV.

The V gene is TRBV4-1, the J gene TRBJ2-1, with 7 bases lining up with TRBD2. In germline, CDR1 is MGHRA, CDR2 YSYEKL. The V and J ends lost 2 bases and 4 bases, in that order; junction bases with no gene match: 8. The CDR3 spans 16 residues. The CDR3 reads CASSQLAARLYNEQFF. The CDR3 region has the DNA TGCGCCAGCAGCCAACTAGCGGCACGCCTTTACAATGAGCAGTTCTTC.

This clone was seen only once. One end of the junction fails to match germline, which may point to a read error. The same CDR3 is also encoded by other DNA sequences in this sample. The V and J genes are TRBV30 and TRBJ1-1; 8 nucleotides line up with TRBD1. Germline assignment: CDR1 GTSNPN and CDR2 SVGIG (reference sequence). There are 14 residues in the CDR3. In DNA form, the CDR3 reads TGTGCCTGGACGTCAGGGGGCGCAAACACTGAGGCTTTCTTT. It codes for CAWTSGGANTEAFF.

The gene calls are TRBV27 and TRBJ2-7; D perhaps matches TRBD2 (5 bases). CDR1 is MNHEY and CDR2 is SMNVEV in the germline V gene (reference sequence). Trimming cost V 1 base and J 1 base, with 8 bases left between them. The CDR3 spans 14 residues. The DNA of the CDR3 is TGTGCCAGCAGTTTATATACGGGGTCCTACGAGCAGTACTTC. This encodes CASSLYTGSYEQYF.

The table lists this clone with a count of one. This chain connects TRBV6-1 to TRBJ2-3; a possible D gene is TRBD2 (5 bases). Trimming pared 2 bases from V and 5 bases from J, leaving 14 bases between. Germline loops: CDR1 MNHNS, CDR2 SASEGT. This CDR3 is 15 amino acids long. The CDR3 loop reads CASSENLAGGDTQYF. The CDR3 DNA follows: TGTGCCAGCAGTGAAAACCTGGCGGGTGGAGATACGCAGTATTTT.

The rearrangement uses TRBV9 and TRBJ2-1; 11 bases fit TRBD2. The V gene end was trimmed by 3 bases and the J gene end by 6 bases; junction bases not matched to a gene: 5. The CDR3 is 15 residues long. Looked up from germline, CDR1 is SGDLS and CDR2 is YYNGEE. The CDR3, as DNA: TGTGCCAGCAGCGCCCATAGCGGGGGGGCCAATGAGCAGTTCTTC. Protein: CASSAHSGGANEQFF.

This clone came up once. CDR3 nucleotides: TGCAGCGTAGAGCTTCAGGGGGCGAGGTTGACTGAAGCTTTCTTT. Residues: CSVELQGARLTEAFF. V and J are TRBV29-1 and TRBJ1-1; 8 bases map to TRBD1. Losses at the gene ends were 6 bases for V and 5 bases for J; bases not matched to a gene: 14. Germline V CDR1 and CDR2: SQVTM, ANQGSEA. The CDR3 consists of 15 residues.

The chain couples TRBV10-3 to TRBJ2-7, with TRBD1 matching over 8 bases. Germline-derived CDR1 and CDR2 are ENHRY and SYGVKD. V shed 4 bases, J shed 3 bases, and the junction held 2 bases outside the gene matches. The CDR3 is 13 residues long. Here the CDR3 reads CAISGGQGYEQYF. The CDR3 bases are TGTGCCATCAGTGGTGGACAGGGCTACGAGCAGTACTTC.

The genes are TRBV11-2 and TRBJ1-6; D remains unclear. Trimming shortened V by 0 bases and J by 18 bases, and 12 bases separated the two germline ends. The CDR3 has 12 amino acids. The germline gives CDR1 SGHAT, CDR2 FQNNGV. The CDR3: CASSLEAARPHF. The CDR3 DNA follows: TGTGCCAGCAGCTTAGAGGCGGCAAGGCCCCACTTT.

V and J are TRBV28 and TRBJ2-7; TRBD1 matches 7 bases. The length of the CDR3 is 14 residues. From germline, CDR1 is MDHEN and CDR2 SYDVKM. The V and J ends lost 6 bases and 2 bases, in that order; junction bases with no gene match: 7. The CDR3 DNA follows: TGTGCCAGCAGCCGAGGGGGCAGTCCCTACGAGCAGTACTTC. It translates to CASSRGGSPYEQYF. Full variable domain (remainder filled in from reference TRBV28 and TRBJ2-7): DVKVTQSSRYLVKRTGEKVFLECVQDMDHENMFWYRQDPGLGLRLIYFSYDVKMKEKGDIPEGYSVSREKKERFSLILESASTNQTSMYLCASSRGGSPYEQYFGPGTRLTVT.

This CDR3 is CASSYSSSGYQPQHF. Here the CDR3 DNA reads TGTGCCAGCAGTTACTCGAGTTCGGGGTATCAGCCCCAGCATTTT. The J gene is TRBJ1-5, the V gene TRBV6-6; D call uncertain. V was clipped by 0 bases and J by 5 bases, with 11 bases between them. The V gene's germline CDR1 is MNHNY and CDR2 SVGAGI (reference sequence). The length of the CDR3 is 15 residues.

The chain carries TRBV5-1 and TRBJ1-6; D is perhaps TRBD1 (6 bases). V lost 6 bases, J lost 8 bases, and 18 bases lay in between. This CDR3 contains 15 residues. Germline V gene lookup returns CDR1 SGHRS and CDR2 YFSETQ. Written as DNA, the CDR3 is TGCGCCAGCACCCCCGCAGGGGAGCAGTATTCACCCCTCCACTTT. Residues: CASTPAGEQYSPLHF.

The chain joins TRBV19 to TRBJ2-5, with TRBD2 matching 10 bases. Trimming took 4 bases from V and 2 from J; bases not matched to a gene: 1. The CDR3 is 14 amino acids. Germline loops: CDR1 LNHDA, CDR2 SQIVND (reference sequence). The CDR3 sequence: CASSRLAGQETQYF. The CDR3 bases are TGTGCCAGTAGTAGACTAGCGGGTCAAGAGACCCAGTACTTC.

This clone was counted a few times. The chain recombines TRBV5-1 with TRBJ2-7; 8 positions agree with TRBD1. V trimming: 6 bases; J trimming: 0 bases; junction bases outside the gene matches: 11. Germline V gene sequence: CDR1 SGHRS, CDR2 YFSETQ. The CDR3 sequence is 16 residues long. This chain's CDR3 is CASTTSPGTGSYEQYF. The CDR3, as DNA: TGCGCCAGCACGACGTCCCCCGGGACAGGCTCCTACGAGCAGTACTTC.

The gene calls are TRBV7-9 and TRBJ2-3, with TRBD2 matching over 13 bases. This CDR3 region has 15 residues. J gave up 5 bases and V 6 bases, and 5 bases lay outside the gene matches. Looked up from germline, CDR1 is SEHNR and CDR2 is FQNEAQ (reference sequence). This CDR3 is CASRELAGGQDTQYF. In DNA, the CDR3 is TGTGCCAGCAGGGAACTAGCGGGGGGGCAAGATACGCAGTATTTT.

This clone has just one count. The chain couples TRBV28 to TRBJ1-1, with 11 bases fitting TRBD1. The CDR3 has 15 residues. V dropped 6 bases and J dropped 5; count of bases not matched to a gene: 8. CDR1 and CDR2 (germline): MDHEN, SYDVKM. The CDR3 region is CASRGTGGWDTEAFF. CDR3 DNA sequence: TGTGCCAGCAGAGGGACAGGGGGTTGGGATACTGAAGCTTTCTTT.

CDR3 DNA sequence: TGTGCCAGTGCCGGGAGCTCCTATAATTCACCCCTCCACTTT. The encoded protein is CASAGSSYNSPLHF. V is TRBV6-5 and J is TRBJ1-6; D ambiguous. Trimming shortened V by 9 bases and J by 0 bases, and 9 bases separated the two germline ends. Germline assignment: CDR1 MNHEY and CDR2 SVGAGI. This CDR3 is 14 amino acids long.

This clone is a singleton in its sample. The CDR3 nucleotides are TGTGCCAGCAGCTCGGGACAGACCCAAGAGACCCAGTACTTC. Amino acid sequence: CASSSGQTQETQYF. The rearrangement links TRBV7-2 to TRBJ2-5; 7 bases fit TRBD1. The CDR3 extends over 14 amino acids. Germline V gene lookup returns CDR1 SGHTA and CDR2 FQGNSA. V gave up 4 bases and J gave up 1 base; unmatched junction bases: 3.

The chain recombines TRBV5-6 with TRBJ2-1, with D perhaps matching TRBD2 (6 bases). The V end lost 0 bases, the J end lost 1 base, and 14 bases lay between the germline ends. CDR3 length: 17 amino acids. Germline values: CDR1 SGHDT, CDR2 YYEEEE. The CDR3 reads CASSLAGETQSYNEQFF. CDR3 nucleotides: TGTGCCAGCAGCTTGGCGGGGGAGACGCAATCCTACAATGAGCAGTTCTTC. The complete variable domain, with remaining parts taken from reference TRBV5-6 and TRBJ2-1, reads DAGVTQSPTHLIKTRGQQVTLRCSPKSGHDTVSWYQQALGQGPQFIFQYYEEEERQRGNFPDRFSGHQFPNYSSELNVNALLLGDSALYLCASSLAGETQSYNEQFFGPGTRLTVL.

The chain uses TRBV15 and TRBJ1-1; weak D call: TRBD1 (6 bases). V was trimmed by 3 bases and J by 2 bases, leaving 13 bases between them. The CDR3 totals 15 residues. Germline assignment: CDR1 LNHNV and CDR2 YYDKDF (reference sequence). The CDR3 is CATSRGDTPNTEAFF. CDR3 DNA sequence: TGTGCCACCAGCAGGGGGGACACCCCAAACACTGAAGCTTTCTTT.

CDR3 sequence: CAGGQEANYGYTF. DNA for the CDR3: TGTGCCGGGGGACAGGAAGCTAACTATGGCTACACCTTC. The chain joins TRBV6-1 to TRBJ1-2, with 8 positions matching TRBD1. Germline CDR1 MNHNS, CDR2 SASEGT. The CDR3 sequence is 13 residues long. With V trimmed by 11 bases and J by 0 bases, 5 bases remained unmatched.

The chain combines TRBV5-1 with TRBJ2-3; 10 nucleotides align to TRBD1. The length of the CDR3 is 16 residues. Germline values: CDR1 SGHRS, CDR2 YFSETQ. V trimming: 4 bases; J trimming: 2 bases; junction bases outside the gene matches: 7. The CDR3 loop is CASSIGTGVDTDTQYF. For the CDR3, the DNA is TGCGCCAGCAGCATCGGGACAGGGGTCGACACAGATACGCAGTATTTT.